This paragraph covers one T cell receptor (beta chain) sequence. TCRdb itself ran the PCR reads through MiXCR, one entry per CDR3 protein. The sample has roughly 100,000 distinct CDR3 sequences; 51% are singletons. Germline lookup yields CDR1 SGHAT and CDR2 FQDESV (reference sequence). This CDR3 region has 19 residues. V gave up 2 bases and J gave up 2 bases; unmatched junction bases: 15. These data come from a study of CDR3 diversity in severe acne. The sequenced material came from blood. This chain joins TRBV11-1 and TRBJ2-7; 10 positions agree with TRBD1. The source of this sequence is a male donor with acne. CDR3 protein: CASSLIAGLRDRGTYEQYF. CDR3 DNA sequence: TGTGCCAGCAGCTTAATAGCCGGACTCCGGGACAGGGGAACCTACGAGCAGTACTTC.